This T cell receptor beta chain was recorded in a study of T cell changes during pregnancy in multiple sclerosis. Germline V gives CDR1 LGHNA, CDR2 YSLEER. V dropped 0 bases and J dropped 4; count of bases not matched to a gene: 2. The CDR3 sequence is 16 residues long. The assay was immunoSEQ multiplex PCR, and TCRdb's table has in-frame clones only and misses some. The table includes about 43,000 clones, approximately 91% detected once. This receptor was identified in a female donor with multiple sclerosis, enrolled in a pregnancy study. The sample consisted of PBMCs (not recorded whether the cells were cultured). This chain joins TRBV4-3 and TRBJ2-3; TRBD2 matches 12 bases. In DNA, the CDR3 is TGCGCCAGCAGCCAAGACCGACTAGCGGGAGCAGATACGCAGTATTTT. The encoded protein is CASSQDRLAGADTQYF.